This T cell receptor beta chain was captured by sequencing in a study of cytomegalovirus exposure and HLA in healthy donors. Whole-study findings and limits: Association of a missense DCLRE1C variant with TCR beta V- and J-gene trimming was reported in a later analysis.

This clone was recorded once. Its antigen is undetermined. The PCR contained 60 Vbeta and 13 Jbeta primers. Some clones are missing from TCRdb's copy, which holds only in-frame ones; the method was immunoSEQ multiplex PCR. The sample comprises some 130,000 clones, 75% to 80% of which are singletons, and around 3.7% rests with the top ten. The sequencing sample was made of PBMCs. The sequence was obtained from a male donor in good health and CMV-seronegative.

CDR3 sequence (DNA): TGCGCCAGCAGCAGGGATGACTATGGCTACACCTTC. Protein product: CASSRDDYGYTF. The V and J genes are TRBV10-2 and TRBJ1-2; possible D gene TRBD1, 5 bases. Per germline, CDR1 WSHSY and CDR2 SAAADI. Trimming removed 6 bases at V and 3 bases at J, with 8 bases between. This CDR3 is built from 12 residues.